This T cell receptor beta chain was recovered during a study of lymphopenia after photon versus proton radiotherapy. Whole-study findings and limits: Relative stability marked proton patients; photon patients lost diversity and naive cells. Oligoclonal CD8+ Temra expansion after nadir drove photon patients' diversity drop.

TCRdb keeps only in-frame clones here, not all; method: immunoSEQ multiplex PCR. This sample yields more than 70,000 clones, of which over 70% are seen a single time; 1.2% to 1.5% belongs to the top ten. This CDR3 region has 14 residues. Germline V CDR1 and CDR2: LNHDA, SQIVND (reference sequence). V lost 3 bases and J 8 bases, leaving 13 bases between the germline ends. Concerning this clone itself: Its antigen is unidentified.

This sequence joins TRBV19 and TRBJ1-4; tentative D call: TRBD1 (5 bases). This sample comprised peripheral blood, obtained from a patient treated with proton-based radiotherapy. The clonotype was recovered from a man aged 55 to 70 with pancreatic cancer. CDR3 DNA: TGTGCCAGTAGTATCAACAGGAACGGGGAAAAACTGTTTTTT. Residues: CASSINRNGEKLFF. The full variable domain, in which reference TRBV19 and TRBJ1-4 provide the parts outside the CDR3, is DGGITQSPKYLFRKEGQNVTLSCEQNLNHDAMYWYRQDPGQGLRLIYYSQIVNDFQKGDIAEGYSVSREKKESFPLTVTSAQKNPTAFYLCASSINRNGEKLFFGSGTQLSVL.